Following are 25 T cell receptor beta chains from one sample sequenced in a study of Ad26.COV2.S vaccination and SARS-CoV-2 variants. Treatment: roughly 19 received Ad26.COV2.S at low or high dose, single or two shots; roughly 5 received placebo; per-sample allocation not given. Each sample was drawn 63 days after the first injection (of vaccine or placebo). Using immunoSEQ multiplex PCR, the repertoire was profiled, and TCRdb retains in-frame clones only, with some absent. The data contain about 680,000 clones, more than 80% of them singletons. This material consisted of peripheral blood, taken in a trial of Ad26.COV2.S vaccine versus placebo. These receptors originate from a person aged 18-65 years who received the Ad26.COV2.S COVID-19 vaccine or a placebo.

CDR3 sequence: CASSEAGANTGELFF. CDR3 coding DNA: TGCGCCAGCAGTGAAGCTGGGGCGAACACCGGGGAGCTGTTTTTT. This chain joins TRBV10-1 and TRBJ2-2; unclear D gene. The V gene's germline CDR1 is WNHNN and CDR2 SYGVQD (reference sequence). CDR3 length: 15 amino acids. Trimming removed 3 bases from V and 0 bases from J, with 8 bases in between.

Comments on this clone: The same CDR3 is also encoded by other DNA sequences in this sample. The chain has TRBV5-1 and TRBJ1-3, with D possibly matching TRBD1 (5 bases). The CDR3 runs 14 residues. Trimming pared 0 bases from V and 4 bases from J, leaving 8 bases between. Per the germline V gene, CDR1 is SGHRS and CDR2 is YFSETQ. Here the CDR3 reads CASSLAGAGNTIYF. In DNA form, the CDR3 reads TGCGCCAGCAGCTTGGCCGGGGCAGGAAACACCATATATTTT.

V is TRBV5-8 and J is TRBJ1-1; D not resolved. Germline values: CDR1 SGHTS, CDR2 YDEGEE. This CDR3 region has 11 residues. V gave up 4 bases and J gave up 7 bases, with 8 bases separating them. CDR3 sequence: CASSARSEAFF. In DNA, the CDR3 is TGTGCCAGCAGCGCCAGGAGTGAAGCTTTCTTT.

J is TRBJ2-7 and V is TRBV10-1; unclear D gene. The CDR3 is 10 residues long. Trimming stripped 5 bases from V and 5 bases from J, with 4 bases between. Germline V gene sequence: CDR1 WNHNN, CDR2 SYGVQD (reference sequence). The CDR3 region is CASSQDEQYF. DNA for the CDR3: TGCGCCAGCAGTCAGGACGAGCAGTACTTC.

The V call is TRBV5-1, the J call TRBJ1-6; D gene unclear. Trimming took off 3 bases at V and 6 bases at J, with 10 bases between the two ends. Germline values: CDR1 SGHRS, CDR2 YFSETQ. This CDR3 spans 14 amino acids. In nucleotides, the CDR3 is TGCGCCAGCAGCTCGGGAGATGTTAATTCACCCCTCCACTTT. Protein sequence: CASSSGDVNSPLHF. Together with reference TRBV5-1 and TRBJ1-6, the CDR3 gives the full variable domain: KAGVTQTPRYLIKTRGQQVTLSCSPISGHRSVSWYQQTPGQGLQFLFEYFSETQRNKGNFPGRFSGRQFSNSRSEMNVSTLELGDSALYLCASSSGDVNSPLHFGNGTRLTVT.

This clone was recorded once. The chain recombines TRBV4-3 with TRBJ2-5, with D perhaps assigned TRBD1 or TRBD2 (6 bases each). Germline CDR1 is LGHNA and CDR2 is YSLEER. Trimming took off 1 base at V and 5 bases at J, with 17 bases between the two ends. This CDR3 has 16 residues. The CDR3 DNA follows: TGCGCCAGCAGCCAAGGGGGGGACACCCCATCGGAGACCCAGTACTTC. Translated: CASSQGGDTPSETQYF.

The chain has TRBV14 and TRBJ1-2, with a weak D call TRBD1 (6 bases). CDR1 SGHDN and CDR2 FVKESK come from the germline V gene. CDR3 length: 16 amino acids. The germline V and J ends were trimmed by 4 bases and 4 bases, with 19 bases remaining between them. The CDR3 nucleotides read TGTGCCAGCAGCCCCCTAAGGTCAGGGGCCCTCTATGGCTACACCTTC. Protein product: CASSPLRSGALYGYTF.

This clone was seen a few times. V and J are TRBV21-1 and TRBJ2-1; TRBD2 was called by the table and not checked on the DNA. TRBV21-1 constitutes a pseudogene. CDR3 length equals 16 residues. The DNA of the CDR3 is TGTGCCAGCCCCAGCTCGGGGGAGAAACACTACAATGAGCAGTTCTTC. As protein: CASPSSGEKHYNEQFF.

The chain recombines TRBV20-1 with TRBJ2-7; 7 positions agree with TRBD2. CDR3 length equals 13 residues. With 3 bases clipped from V and 1 base from J, the junction kept 3 bases outside the gene matches. Germline values: CDR1 DFQATT, CDR2 SNEGSKA (reference sequence). CDR3 amino acids: CSASLAVSYEQYF. The CDR3 DNA is TGCAGTGCTAGTCTAGCGGTATCCTACGAGCAGTACTTC.

This clone occurred many times. J is TRBJ2-7 and V is TRBV7-2; D may be TRBD2 (6 bases). This CDR3 region has 12 residues. The V end lost 6 bases, the J end lost 6 bases, and 12 bases lay between the germline ends. Germline V gives CDR1 SGHTA, CDR2 FQGNSA. Written as DNA, the CDR3 is TGTGCCAGCAGGGATGTGGGGGGCGAGCAGTACTTC. Protein: CASRDVGGEQYF.

V is TRBV7-9 and J is TRBJ2-5; D may match TRBD1 or TRBD2 (5 bases each). V lost 4 bases to trimming and J lost 4 bases, with 16 bases between them. This CDR3 contains 15 residues. Germline CDR1 reads SEHNR; CDR2 reads FQNEAQ (reference sequence). The chain's CDR3 is CASSYPSLGVETQYF. CDR3 DNA sequence: TGTGCCAGCAGCTACCCCTCGTTGGGGGTAGAGACCCAGTACTTC.

The rearrangement links TRBV2 to TRBJ2-2; possible D gene TRBD1, 5 bases. Trimming took off 9 bases at V and 5 bases at J, with 13 bases between the two ends. Germline-derived CDR1 and CDR2 are SNHLY and FYNNEI. This CDR3 region has 13 residues. The CDR3 DNA reads TGTGCCAGGGAAGTAGCAGGGACCGGGGAGCTGTTTTTT. This encodes CAREVAGTGELFF. Full variable domain (outside the CDR3, taken from reference TRBV2 and TRBJ2-2): EPEVTQTPSHQVTQMGQEVILRCVPISNHLYFYWYRQILGQKVEFLVSFYNNEISEKSEIFDDQFSVERPDGSNFTLKIRSTKLEDSAMYFCAREVAGTGELFFGEGSRLTVL.

The chain combines TRBV7-9 with TRBJ2-4; D call uncertain. The V gene's germline CDR1 is SEHNR and CDR2 FQNEAQ (reference sequence). CDR3 length equals 13 residues. V was cut by 5 bases and J by 6 bases, with 11 bases left in between. The CDR3 nucleotides read TGTGCCAGCAGCCGACTGGGCCCAAACATTCAGTACTTC. It translates to CASSRLGPNIQYF.

In this sample, this clone turned up once. The chain joins TRBV7-9 to TRBJ1-1, with D unclear. V was shortened by 5 bases and J by 2 bases, with 6 bases between the two germline ends. The CDR3 length is 12 residues. In germline, CDR1 is SEHNR, CDR2 FQNEAQ (reference sequence). For the CDR3, the DNA is TGTGCCAGCAGCCGAACTAACACTGAAGCTTTCTTT. This sequence encodes CASSRTNTEAFF.

V usage is TRBV30 and J usage is TRBJ1-1; a possible D gene is TRBD1 (6 bases). The length of the CDR3 is 13 residues. V was cut by 2 bases and J by 8 bases, with 15 bases left in between. Germline assignment: CDR1 GTSNPN and CDR2 SVGIG (reference sequence). This chain's CDR3 is CAWSPGTPSEAFF. CDR3 coding DNA: TGTGCCTGGAGTCCTGGGACACCCTCCGAAGCTTTCTTT. The full variable domain, with the rest looked up from reference TRBV30 and TRBJ1-1, is SQTIHQWPATLVQPVGSPLSLECTVEGTSNPNLYWYRQAAGRGLQLLFYSVGIGQISSEVPQNLSASRPQDRQFILSSKKLLLSDSGFYLCAWSPGTPSEAFFGQGTRLTVV.

This chain connects TRBV5-1 to TRBJ2-5; D is unclear. Trimming took 2 bases from V and 3 from J, leaving 2 bases between them. CDR1 SGHRS and CDR2 YFSETQ come from the germline V gene. The CDR3 totals 11 residues. In nucleotides, the CDR3 is TGCGCCAGCAGCTTTAAAGAGACCCAGTACTTC. Translating it yields CASSFKETQYF.

This clone has just a few counts. This sequence joins TRBV10-3 and TRBJ1-5, with TRBD1 as a possible D gene (6 bases). V lost 8 bases, J lost 3 bases, and 14 bases lay in between. This CDR3 has 14 amino acids. Germline V gives CDR1 ENHRY, CDR2 SYGVKD. CDR3 residues: CAIAKGQYNQPQHF. As DNA, the CDR3 is TGTGCCATCGCAAAAGGACAGTACAATCAGCCCCAGCATTTT.

J is TRBJ1-2 and V is TRBV25-1; D might be TRBD1 (6 bases). Per germline, CDR1 MGHDK and CDR2 SYGVNS. The CDR3 is 14 residues long. V was trimmed by 2 bases and J by 3 bases, leaving 10 bases between them. CDR3 DNA sequence: TGTGCCAGCAGTGAAGGGGGCAGTTACTATGGCTACACCTTC. The encoded protein is CASSEGGSYYGYTF.

The V and J genes are TRBV5-6 and TRBJ2-4; D is perhaps TRBD1 (5 bases). Deletions cut 4 bases from V and 6 bases from J, with 8 bases between. CDR1 and CDR2 (germline): SGHDT, YYEEEE. This CDR3 is built from 12 residues. Here the CDR3 reads CASSPDRNIQYF. CDR3 DNA: TGTGCCAGCAGCCCCGACAGAAACATTCAGTACTTC.

The V gene is TRBV7-9, the J gene TRBJ2-2; no clear D gene. The CDR3 consists of 15 residues. Deletions cut 3 bases from V and 1 base from J, with 9 bases between. The germline gives CDR1 SEHNR, CDR2 FQNEAQ (reference sequence). Here the CDR3 reads CASSFEVENTGELFF. The DNA of the CDR3 is TGTGCCAGCAGCTTCGAGGTGGAGAACACCGGGGAGCTGTTTTTT.

This clone showed up just once. The rearrangement uses TRBV19 and TRBJ2-5, with D perhaps TRBD1 or TRBD2 (6 bases each). Germline CDR1 and CDR2: LNHDA and SQIVND (reference sequence). V was trimmed by 6 bases and J by 5 bases, leaving 13 bases between them. The CDR3 runs 13 residues. The CDR3 coding sequence is TGTGCCAGTAGATTGGGGGGCGAGGAGACCCAGTACTTC. Translation: CASRLGGEETQYF.

This clone was counted at least ten times. CDR3 coding DNA: TGTGCCAGCAGTGAACGGCCGCTCGGCTCGGGAGAGACCCAGTACTTC. Protein sequence: CASSERPLGSGETQYF. This chain connects TRBV6-1 to TRBJ2-5; D gene ambiguous. The ends were cut back, 2 bases at V and 4 bases at J, with 17 bases in the middle. Germline lookup yields CDR1 MNHNS and CDR2 SASEGT. The CDR3 is made up of 16 amino acids.

This chain links TRBV25-1 with TRBJ2-7; D is unclear. Trimming left V 8 bases short and J 0 bases short, with 11 bases between. The CDR3 is 13 amino acids. Germline-derived CDR1 and CDR2 are MGHDK and SYGVNS. CDR3 residues: CASHSLGSYEQYF. Written as DNA, the CDR3 is TGTGCCAGCCACTCGTTGGGCTCCTACGAGCAGTACTTC.

In its sample, this clone was seen a few times. The chain recombines TRBV13 with TRBJ2-7, with 12 bases aligning to TRBD1. Germline V CDR1 and CDR2: PRHDT, FYEKMQ (reference sequence). The CDR3 length is 15 residues. The V gene end was trimmed by 6 bases and the J gene end by 6 bases; junction bases not matched to a gene: 9. The CDR3 DNA reads TGTGCCAGCAGGCATGCCGGGACAGGGGGCAGCGAGCAGTACTTC. Its translation: CASRHAGTGGSEQYF. Full variable domain (missing parts from reference TRBV13 and TRBJ2-7): AAGVIQSPRHLIKEKRETATLKCYPIPRHDTVYWYQQGPGQDPQFLISFYEKMQSDKGSIPDRFSAQQFSDYHSELNMSSLELGDSALYFCASRHAGTGGSEQYFGPGTRLTVT.

About this clone: Other DNA sequences from this sample encode an identical CDR3 as well. The gene calls are TRBV10-3 and TRBJ2-3; 10 bases align to TRBD1. Losses at the gene ends were 4 bases for V and 3 bases for J; bases not matched to a gene: 4. Per the germline V gene, CDR1 is ENHRY and CDR2 is SYGVKD. This CDR3 spans 15 amino acids. The CDR3, as DNA: TGTGCCATCAGTGCCCCGGGACAGGGGACAGATACGCAGTATTTT. Amino acid sequence: CAISAPGQGTDTQYF.